These T cell receptor beta chains were read from a single sample in a study of OX40 agonist ivuxolimab in advanced cancers. Profiling relied on immunoSEQ multiplex PCR, and the TCRdb table lists in-frame clones only, not all of them. The sample has tens of thousands of clones; almost 85% are singletons. The source material was CD4+ or CD8+ T cells sorted from blood, sampled in a trial of the OX40 agonist ivuxolimab. Every receptor here comes from an adult with an advanced solid tumor such as melanoma, head and neck, liver or kidney cancer. Each CDR3 is given with its conserved first and last residue. A D gene is named only where the DNA matches it firmly. Only some rows state a clone size, as once, few, many or a class for expanded clones.

>.|TRBJ2-7|TRBD1|TRBV4-1
TGCGCCAGCAGCCAAGCCGGGACAGGGTCCTACGAGCAGTACTTC
CASSQAGTGSYEQYF
>.|TRBJ2-1|TRBD2|TRBV4-2
TGTGCCAGCAGCCAAGATGGGCCTAGCGGGGAATACAATGAGCAGTTCTTC
CASSQDGPSGEYNEQFF
>.|TRBJ2-5|.|TRBV11-3
TGTGCCAGCAGCTTAGCTGAAGAAGAGACCCAGTACTTC
CASSLAEEETQYF
>.|TRBJ1-2|.|TRBV2
TGTGCCAGCACCGAAGGCAGGTCTGGTAGCTACACCTTC
CASTEGRSGSYTF
>.|TRBJ1-6|.|TRBV7-8
TGTGCCAGCAGCTTAGATTGGAATTCACCCCTCCACTTT
CASSLDWNSPLHF
>.|TRBJ2-3|.|TRBV30
TGTGCCTGGAGTGTACAAGGGAATACGCAGTATTTT
CAWSVQGNTQYF
>few|TRBJ1-1|.|TRBV14
TGTGCCAGCAGCCTTAAGGGACGGATTAACACTGAAGCTTTCTTT
CASSLKGRINTEAFF
>.|TRBJ1-1|.|TRBV6-1
TGTGCCAGCAGTGCACAGACAGGGAACACTGAAGCTTTCTTT
CASSAQTGNTEAFF
>.|TRBJ2-2|TRBD2|TRBV4-1
TGCGCCAGCAGCCAAGGGCTCTTCGGACTAGTGCGCGGGGAGCTGTTTTTT
CASSQGLFGLVRGELFF
>.|TRBJ2-3|.|TRBV9
TGTGCCAGCCTTTCGGGGCAGCATGGAGGCGTAGATACGCAGTATTTT
CASLSGQHGGVDTQYF
>.|TRBJ2-7|TRBD2|TRBV30
TGTGCCTGGAGTGTACTAGCGGGAGGTTACGAGCAGTACTTC
CAWSVLAGGYEQYF
>.|TRBJ1-2|.|TRBV5-4
TGTGCCAGCAGCCCGTACTCGACAGGTTTTAACTATGGCTACACCTTC
CASSPYSTGFNYGYTF
>once|TRBJ1-1|.|TRBV7-9
TGTGCCAGCAGCTCCGGGGACGGGACTGAAGCTTTCTTT
CASSSGDGTEAFF
>.|TRBJ2-1|.|TRBV30
TGTGCCCGGAGATACTTTAATGAGCAGTTCTTC
CARRYFNEQFF
>once|TRBJ1-5|.|TRBV7-3
TGTGCCAGCAGCTCATTTGGCAATCAGCCCCAGCATTTT
CASSSFGNQPQHF
>.|TRBJ2-1|.|TRBV4-2
TGTGCCAGCAGCCAAGAGGTGGGGTTTGAGCAGTTCTTC
CASSQEVGFEQFF
>once|TRBJ2-3|.|TRBV5-1
TGCGCCAGCAGCTTGGAACCAGATACGCAGTATTTT
CASSLEPDTQYF
>few|TRBJ1-3|.|TRBV19
TGTGCCAGTAGTTTGTTGATCGCCTCTGGAAACACCATATATTTT
CASSLLIASGNTIYF
>.|TRBJ1-1|.|TRBV9
TGTGCCAGCAGCGTAGAACGGCGCCAGGGAGCTTTCTTT
CASSVERRQGAFF
>.|TRBJ1-2|.|TRBV5-1
TGCGCCAGCAGCTTGGGGGGGGCCGACTATGGCTACACCTTC
CASSLGGADYGYTF
>.|TRBJ2-7|TRBD1|TRBV4-1
TGCGCCAGCAGCCAAGTCGCTGGACAGGGCCTCTACGAGCAGTACTTC
CASSQVAGQGLYEQYF
>.|TRBJ2-1|.|TRBV11-1
TGTGCCAGCAGCTCAGGCGCTAATGAGCAGTTCTTC
CASSSGANEQFF
>once|TRBJ2-7|.|TRBV9
TGTGCCAGCAGCGTAGACTTCAGCTCCTACGAGCAGTACTTC
CASSVDFSSYEQYF
>.|TRBJ1-2|TRBD1|TRBV19
TGTGCCAGTAGTATAGATGCTGGGACAGGGGGGAACTATGGCTACACCTTC
CASSIDAGTGGNYGYTF
>many|TRBJ1-3|.|TRBV7-2
TGTGCCAGCAGCTTAGTAGGCCGAGGGCGGGGAAACACCATATATTTT
CASSLVGRGRGNTIYF
>.|TRBJ2-1|.|TRBV11-3
TGTGCCAGCAGCTTAGAGGGAATACAGGAGCAGTTCTTC
CASSLEGIQEQFF
>.|TRBJ2-7|.|TRBV6-5
TGTGCCAGCAGTTACCTACCGGCCATGGCCACCTACGAGCAGTACTTC
CASSYLPAMATYEQYF
>.|TRBJ2-7|TRBD1|TRBV5-8
TGTGCCAGCAGCTTGTACAGGGACAGGGCCTACGAGCAGTACTTC
CASSLYRDRAYEQYF
>.|TRBJ1-6|.|TRBV4-2
TGTGCCAGCCGTGGACTCTGGGGGAATTCACCCCTCCACTTT
CASRGLWGNSPLHF
>.|TRBJ1-5|.|TRBV30
TGTGCCTGTGATAAGGGACTTGATCAGCCCCAGCATTTT
CACDKGLDQPQHF
>.|TRBJ1-5|TRBD1|TRBV6-1
TGTGCCAGCCAGGACAGGGGGCTAGGCAATCAGCCCCAGCATTTT
CASQDRGLGNQPQHF
>.|TRBJ2-3|.|TRBV5-4
TGTGCCAGCAGCTTGGAAGACTCTAGCACAGATACGCAGTATTTT
CASSLEDSSTDTQYF
>.|TRBJ1-2|TRBD1|TRBV29-1
TGCAGCGTTGAACCGGGGACAGGGAATGGCTACACCTTC
CSVEPGTGNGYTF
>.|TRBJ2-4|TRBD1|TRBV18
TGTGCCAGCTCACCCCGACAGGGGGGTGACATTCAGTACTTC
CASSPRQGGDIQYF
>few|TRBJ2-7|.|TRBV9
TGTGCCAGCAGTACAGGGTCCGACTACGAGCAGTACTTC
CASSTGSDYEQYF
>.|TRBJ1-5|TRBD1|TRBV29-1
TGCAGCGTGGGGACAGGGGCACATCAGCCCCAGCATTTT
CSVGTGAHQPQHF
>.|TRBJ1-2|TRBD1|TRBV9
TGTGCCAGCAGCGTAAGCTCGGACAGGGGTGCGTATGACTACACCTTC
CASSVSSDRGAYDYTF
>.|TRBJ2-2|TRBD2|TRBV4-3
TGCGCCAGCAGCCAGTACCTAGCGGGGTCCGGGGAGCTGTTTTTT
CASSQYLAGSGELFF
>.|TRBJ2-7|.|TRBV7-3
TGTGCCAGCAGCTTAGAGTGGACCTATCCTCGGTACGAGCAGTACTTC
CASSLEWTYPRYEQYF
>.|TRBJ2-2|TRBD2|TRBV9
TGTGCCAGCAGCGGTGGAGGTAGCGGGAGTCGGACCGGGGAGCTGTTTTTT
CASSGGGSGSRTGELFF
>.|TRBJ1-2|TRBD1|TRBV2
TGTGCCAGCAGTCCGGACAGGGTCGGCTATGGCTACACCTTC
CASSPDRVGYGYTF
>.|TRBJ2-1|.|TRBV4-3
TGCGCCAGCAGTCCCGGACGCTCGAGCTCCTACAATGAGCAGTTCTTC
CASSPGRSSSYNEQFF